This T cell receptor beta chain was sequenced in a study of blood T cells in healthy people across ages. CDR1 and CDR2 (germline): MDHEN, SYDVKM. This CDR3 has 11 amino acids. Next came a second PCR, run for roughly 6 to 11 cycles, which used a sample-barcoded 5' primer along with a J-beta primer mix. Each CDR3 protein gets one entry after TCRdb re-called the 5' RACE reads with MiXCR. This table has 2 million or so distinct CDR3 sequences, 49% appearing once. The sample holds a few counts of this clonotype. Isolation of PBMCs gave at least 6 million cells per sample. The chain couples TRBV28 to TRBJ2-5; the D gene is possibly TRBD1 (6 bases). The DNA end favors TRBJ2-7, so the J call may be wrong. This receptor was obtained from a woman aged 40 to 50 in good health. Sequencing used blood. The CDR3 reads CASIQGYEQYF. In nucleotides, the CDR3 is TGTGCCAGCATCCAGGGGTACGAGCAGTACTTC.